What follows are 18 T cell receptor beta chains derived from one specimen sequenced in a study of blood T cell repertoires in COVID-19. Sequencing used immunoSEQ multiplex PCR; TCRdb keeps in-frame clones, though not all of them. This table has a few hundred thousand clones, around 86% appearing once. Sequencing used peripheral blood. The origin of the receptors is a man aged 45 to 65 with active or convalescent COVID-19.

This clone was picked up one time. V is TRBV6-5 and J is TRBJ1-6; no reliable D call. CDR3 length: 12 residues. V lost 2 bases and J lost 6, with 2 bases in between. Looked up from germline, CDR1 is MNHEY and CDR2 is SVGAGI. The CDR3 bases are TGTGCCAGCAGTTACCGTAATTCACCCCTCCACTTT. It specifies CASSYRNSPLHF.

In DNA form, the CDR3 reads TGTGCCATCAGTGAGACCCGGGACAGGGTATACGAAAAACTGTTTTTT. This gives the protein CAISETRDRVYEKLFF. The V call is TRBV10-3, the J call TRBJ1-4; 9 bases match TRBD1. The V gene end was trimmed by 2 bases and the J gene end by 8 bases; junction bases not matched to a gene: 9. The CDR3 loop spans 16 amino acids. Germline assignment: CDR1 ENHRY and CDR2 SYGVKD.

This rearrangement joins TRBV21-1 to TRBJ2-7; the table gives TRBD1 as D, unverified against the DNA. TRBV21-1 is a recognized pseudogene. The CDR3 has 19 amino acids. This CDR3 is CASSKARSRQGGIPYEQYF. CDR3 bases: TGTGCCAGCAGCAAAGCCCGTTCTAGACAGGGCGGGATCCCCTACGAGCAGTACTTC.

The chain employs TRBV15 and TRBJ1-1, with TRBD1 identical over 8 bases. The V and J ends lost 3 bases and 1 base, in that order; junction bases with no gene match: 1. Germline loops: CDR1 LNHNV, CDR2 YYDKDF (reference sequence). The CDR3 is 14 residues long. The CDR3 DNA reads TGTGCCACCAGCAGGGGACAGGAGAACACTGAAGCTTTCTTT. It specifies CATSRGQENTEAFF.

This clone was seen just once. The CDR3 reads CASSTGVSGNTIYF. The CDR3 DNA sequence: TGTGCCAGCAGCACAGGGGTCTCTGGAAACACCATATATTTT. J is TRBJ1-3 and V is TRBV2; 7 nucleotides align to TRBD1. The ends lost 6 bases at V and 0 bases at J; junction bases unmatched: 2. The CDR3 loop spans 14 amino acids. The V gene's germline CDR1 is SNHLY and CDR2 FYNNEI.

The chain's CDR3 is CASSFPQGAIEKLFF. In DNA form, the CDR3 reads TGTGCCAGCAGTTTCCCTCAGGGGGCGATTGAAAAACTGTTTTTT. The chain couples TRBV28 to TRBJ1-4; 8 nucleotides line up with TRBD1. The CDR3 is 15 residues long. Germline assignment: CDR1 MDHEN and CDR2 SYDVKM. V shed 3 bases, J shed 7 bases, and the junction held 7 bases outside the gene matches.

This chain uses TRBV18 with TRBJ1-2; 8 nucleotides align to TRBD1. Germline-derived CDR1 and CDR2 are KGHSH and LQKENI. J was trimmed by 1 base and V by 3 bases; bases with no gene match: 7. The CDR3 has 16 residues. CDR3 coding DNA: TGTGCCAGCTCACCCACGAGACAGGGGATTAACTATGGCTACACCTTC. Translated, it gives CASSPTRQGINYGYTF.

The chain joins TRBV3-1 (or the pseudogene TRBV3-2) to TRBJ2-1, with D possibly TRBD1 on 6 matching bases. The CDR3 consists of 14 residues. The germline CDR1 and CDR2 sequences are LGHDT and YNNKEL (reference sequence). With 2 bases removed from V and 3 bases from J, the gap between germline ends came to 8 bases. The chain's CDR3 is CASSQRTDYNEQFF. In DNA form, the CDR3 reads TGTGCCAGCAGCCAACGGACAGACTACAATGAGCAGTTCTTC.

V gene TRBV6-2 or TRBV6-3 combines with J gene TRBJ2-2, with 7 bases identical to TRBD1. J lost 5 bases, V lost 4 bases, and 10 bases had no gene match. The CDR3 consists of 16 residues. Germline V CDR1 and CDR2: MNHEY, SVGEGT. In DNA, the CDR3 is TGTGCCAGCAGTTTCTGGACAGGTAGAGGAACCGGGGAGCTGTTTTTT. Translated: CASSFWTGRGTGELFF.

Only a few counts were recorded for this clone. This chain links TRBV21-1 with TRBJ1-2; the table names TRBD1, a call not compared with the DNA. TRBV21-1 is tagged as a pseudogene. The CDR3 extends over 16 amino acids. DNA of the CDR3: TGTGCCAGCAGCAAATCGGACAGGGGACAGATGGATGGCTACACCTTC. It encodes CASSKSDRGQMDGYTF.

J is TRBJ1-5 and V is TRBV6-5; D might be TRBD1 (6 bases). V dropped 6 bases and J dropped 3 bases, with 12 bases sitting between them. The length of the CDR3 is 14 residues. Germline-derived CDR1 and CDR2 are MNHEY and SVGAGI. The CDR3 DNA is TGTGCCAGCAGATCCGGACAGCCCAATCAGCCCCAGCATTTT. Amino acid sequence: CASRSGQPNQPQHF.

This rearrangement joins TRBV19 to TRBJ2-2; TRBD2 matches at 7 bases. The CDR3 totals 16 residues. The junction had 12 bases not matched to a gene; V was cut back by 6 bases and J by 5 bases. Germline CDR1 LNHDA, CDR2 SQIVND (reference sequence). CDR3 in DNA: TGTGCCAGTAGGGCATTAGCGGGCCGGGGAACCGGGGAGCTGTTTTTT. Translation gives CASRALAGRGTGELFF.

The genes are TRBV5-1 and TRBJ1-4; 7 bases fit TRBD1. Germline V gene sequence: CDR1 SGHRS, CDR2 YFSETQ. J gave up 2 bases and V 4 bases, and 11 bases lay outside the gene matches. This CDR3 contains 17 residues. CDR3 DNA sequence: TGCGCCAGCAGCCCCGGGACAGCGCTGCCGACTAATGAAAAACTGTTTTTT. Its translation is CASSPGTALPTNEKLFF.

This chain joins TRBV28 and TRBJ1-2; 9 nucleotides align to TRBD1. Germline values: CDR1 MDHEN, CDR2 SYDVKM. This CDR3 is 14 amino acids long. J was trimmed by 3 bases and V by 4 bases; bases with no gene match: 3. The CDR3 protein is CASSSGTGYYGYTF. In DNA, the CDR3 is TGTGCCAGCAGTTCGGGGACAGGGTACTATGGCTACACCTTC.

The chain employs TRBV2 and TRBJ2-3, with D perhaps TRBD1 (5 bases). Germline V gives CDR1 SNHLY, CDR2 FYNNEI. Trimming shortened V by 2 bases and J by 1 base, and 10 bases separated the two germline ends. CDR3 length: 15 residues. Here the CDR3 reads CASSERQGGTDTQYF. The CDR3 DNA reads TGTGCCAGCAGTGAAAGGCAGGGTGGCACAGATACGCAGTATTTT.

The CDR3 bases are TGTGCCTGGACCCTCGGGGGGTCTTACAATGAGCAGTTCTTC. Protein: CAWTLGGSYNEQFF. This chain joins TRBV30 and TRBJ2-1; TRBD2 aligns across 7 bases. The ends lost 4 bases at V and 4 bases at J; junction bases unmatched: 7. CDR1 and CDR2 (germline): GTSNPN, SVGIG (reference sequence). The CDR3 is 14 amino acids.

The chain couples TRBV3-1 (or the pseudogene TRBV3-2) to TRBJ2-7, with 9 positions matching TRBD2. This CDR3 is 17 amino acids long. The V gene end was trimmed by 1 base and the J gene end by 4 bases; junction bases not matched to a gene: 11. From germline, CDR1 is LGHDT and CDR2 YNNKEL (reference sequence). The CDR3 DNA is TGTGCCAGCAGCCAAGCCTCGGGGCGGGAGGGCCTATACGAGCAGTACTTC. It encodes CASSQASGREGLYEQYF.

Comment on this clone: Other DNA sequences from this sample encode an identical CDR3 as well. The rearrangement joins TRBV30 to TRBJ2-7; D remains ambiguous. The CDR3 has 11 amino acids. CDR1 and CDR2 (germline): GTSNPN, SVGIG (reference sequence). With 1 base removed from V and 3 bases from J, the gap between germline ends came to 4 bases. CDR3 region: CAWSGSYEQYF. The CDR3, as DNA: TGTGCCTGGAGTGGGAGCTACGAGCAGTACTTC.